The 8 T cell receptor beta chains reported below all come from one sample, sequenced in a study of shared clonotypes between healthy human individuals. Using immunoSEQ multiplex PCR, the repertoire was profiled, and TCRdb retains in-frame clones only, with some absent. This table has about 1 million clones, about 80% appearing once. Sequencing was done on a sample of memory CD4+ T cells sorted from blood. Documented subset: CD45RA-negative fraction. These receptors were taken from a man aged 18 to 29 in good health.

This chain connects TRBV19 to TRBJ1-2; D is possibly TRBD1 (5 bases). Trimming pared 7 bases from V and 3 bases from J, leaving 15 bases between. Germline loops: CDR1 LNHDA, CDR2 SQIVND (reference sequence). The length of the CDR3 is 14 residues. The DNA for the CDR3 is TGTGCCAGTAAGCCGGGGCGGGACCACTATGGCTACACCTTC. This translates into CASKPGRDHYGYTF. Based on the CDR3 plus reference TRBV19 and TRBJ1-2, the full variable domain is DGGITQSPKYLFRKEGQNVTLSCEQNLNHDAMYWYRQDPGQGLRLIYYSQIVNDFQKGDIAEGYSVSREKKESFPLTVTSAQKNPTAFYLCASKPGRDHYGYTFGSGTRLTVV.

The chain recombines TRBV27 with TRBJ2-7; D possibly corresponds to TRBD1 (6 bases). From germline, CDR1 is MNHEY and CDR2 SMNVEV (reference sequence). Trimming left V 8 bases short and J 9 bases short, with 23 bases between. CDR3 size: 14 residues. CDR3 amino acids: CASASLDRSDRQYF. The CDR3 DNA reads as TGTGCCAGCGCGTCCCTGGACAGATCGGACCGGCAGTACTTC.

The chain joins TRBV10-3 to TRBJ1-1, with no clear D. The CDR3 runs to 14 residues. CDR1 is ENHRY and CDR2 is SYGVKD in the germline V gene. The germline V and J ends were trimmed by 3 bases and 1 base, with 9 bases remaining between them. The CDR3 loop is CAISDPTANTEAFF. As DNA, the CDR3 is TGTGCCATCAGTGACCCGACGGCGAACACTGAAGCTTTCTTT.

V gene TRBV11-3 combines with J gene TRBJ2-3; D is perhaps TRBD2 (6 bases). CDR1 and CDR2 (germline): SGHNT, YENEEA. The CDR3 extends over 15 amino acids. V was pared by 3 bases and J by 6 bases, with 16 bases between. CDR3 protein: CASSFGRGVGDTQYF. The CDR3 region has the DNA TGTGCCAGCAGCTTTGGGCGCGGGGTAGGGGATACGCAGTATTTT.

The chain links TRBV30 to TRBJ1-2, with 10 bases matching TRBD1. The CDR3 has 14 residues. V dropped 0 bases and J dropped 6; count of bases not matched to a gene: 4. CDR1 GTSNPN and CDR2 SVGIG come from the germline V gene (reference sequence). The CDR3 loop is CAWSVATGGNGYTF. The CDR3 bases are TGTGCCTGGAGTGTAGCGACAGGGGGCAATGGCTACACCTTC.

The rearrangement joins TRBV6-1 to TRBJ1-2; D might be TRBD1 (5 bases). With 4 bases removed from V and 8 bases from J, the gap between germline ends came to 11 bases. The V gene's germline CDR1 is MNHNS and CDR2 SASEGT. The CDR3 consists of 12 residues. CDR3 sequence reads: CASSVSGLGYTF. The CDR3 coding sequence is TGTGCCAGCAGTGTCTCGGGGCTCGGCTACACCTTC.

The rearrangement uses TRBV29-1 and TRBJ2-7; perhaps TRBD2 as D (6 bases). Trimming cost V 6 bases and J 7 bases, with 25 bases left between them. The CDR3 sequence is 15 residues long. Germline CDR1 SQVTM, CDR2 ANQGSEA. CDR3: CSVGKEGGGAGEQYF. The CDR3 nucleotides are TGCAGCGTGGGAAAAGAGGGTGGAGGGGCGGGGGAGCAGTACTTC.

CDR3 sequence (DNA): TGTGCCTGGAGTCTAACAGGGGCAATCTCGGCTGGCTACACCTTC. It encodes CAWSLTGAISAGYTF. V and J are TRBV30 and TRBJ1-2; 7 bases agree with TRBD1. The ends lost 2 bases at V and 7 bases at J; junction bases unmatched: 13. The CDR3 spans 15 residues. Per germline, CDR1 GTSNPN and CDR2 SVGIG (reference sequence). Full variable domain (remainder filled in from reference TRBV30 and TRBJ1-2): SQTIHQWPATLVQPVGSPLSLECTVEGTSNPNLYWYRQAAGRGLQLLFYSVGIGQISSEVPQNLSASRPQDRQFILSSKKLLLSDSGFYLCAWSLTGAISAGYTFGSGTRLTVV.